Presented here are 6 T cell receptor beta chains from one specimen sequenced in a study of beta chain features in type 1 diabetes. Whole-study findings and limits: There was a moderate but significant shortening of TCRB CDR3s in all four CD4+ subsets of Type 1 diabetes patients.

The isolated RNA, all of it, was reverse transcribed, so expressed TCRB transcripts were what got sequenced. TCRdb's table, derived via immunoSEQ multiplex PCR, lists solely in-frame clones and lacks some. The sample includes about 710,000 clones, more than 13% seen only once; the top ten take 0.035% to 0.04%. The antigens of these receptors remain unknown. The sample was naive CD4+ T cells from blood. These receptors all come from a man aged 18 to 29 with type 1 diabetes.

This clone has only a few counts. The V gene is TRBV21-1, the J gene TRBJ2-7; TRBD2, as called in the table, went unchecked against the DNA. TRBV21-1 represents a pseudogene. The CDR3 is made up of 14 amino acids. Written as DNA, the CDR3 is TGTGCCAGCAGTCTAACCTCGGGGTGCTACGAGCAGTACTTC. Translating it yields CASSLTSGCYEQYF.

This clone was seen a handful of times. The CDR3 is CASSPHGTDKETQYF. The DNA of the CDR3 is TGCGCCAGCAGCCCTCACGGGACAGACAAAGAGACCCAGTACTTC. The V gene is TRBV4-3, the J gene TRBJ2-5, with TRBD1 matching 7 bases. The length of the CDR3 is 15 residues. After removal of 4 bases from V and 3 bases from J, the junction contained 8 bases not matched to a gene. CDR1 and CDR2 from the germline V gene are LGHNA and YSLEER.

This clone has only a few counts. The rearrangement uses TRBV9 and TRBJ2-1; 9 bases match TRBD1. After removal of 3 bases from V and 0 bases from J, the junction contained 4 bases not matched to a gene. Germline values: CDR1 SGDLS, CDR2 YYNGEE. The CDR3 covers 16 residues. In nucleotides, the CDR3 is TGTGCCAGCAGCGCGGGGGGACAGGGCTCCTACAATGAGCAGTTCTTC. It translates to CASSAGGQGSYNEQFF. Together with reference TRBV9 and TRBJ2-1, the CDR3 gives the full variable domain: DSGVTQTPKHLITATGQRVTLRCSPRSGDLSVYWYQQSLDQGLQFLIQYYNGEERAKGNILERFSAQQFPDLHSELNLSSLELGDSALYFCASSAGGQGSYNEQFFGPGTRLTVL.

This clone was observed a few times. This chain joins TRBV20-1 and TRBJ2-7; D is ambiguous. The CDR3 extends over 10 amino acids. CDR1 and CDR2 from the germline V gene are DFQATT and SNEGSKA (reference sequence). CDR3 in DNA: TGCAGACCCGCGAACTACGAGCAGTACTTC. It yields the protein CRPANYEQYF.

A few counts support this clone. This CDR3 reads CSVVALQETQYF. The CDR3 region has the DNA TGCAGCGTGGTAGCGTTACAAGAGACCCAGTACTTC. The chain couples TRBV29-1 to TRBJ2-5; D perhaps matches TRBD2 (5 bases). V dropped 6 bases and J dropped 2 bases, with 10 bases sitting between them. CDR3 length: 12 amino acids. Germline V gene lookup returns CDR1 SQVTM and CDR2 ANQGSEA.

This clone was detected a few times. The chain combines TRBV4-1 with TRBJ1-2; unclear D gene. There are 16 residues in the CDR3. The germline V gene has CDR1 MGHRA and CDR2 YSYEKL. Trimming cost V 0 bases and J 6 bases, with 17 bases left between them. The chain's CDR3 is CASSQETRAFQNGYTF. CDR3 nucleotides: TGCGCCAGCAGCCAAGAGACGCGAGCCTTTCAAAATGGCTACACCTTC.